The 8 T cell receptor beta chains reported below all come from one sample, sequenced in a study of blood T cells in healthy people across ages. Together with a sample-barcoded 5' primer, a J-beta primer mix was included in a second PCR lasting about 6 to 11 cycles. From the 5' RACE reads, TCRdb called clonotypes with MiXCR, one entry per CDR3 protein. The table has 1.5 million to 1.8 million distinct CDR3 sequences, about 42% seen once; the top ten hold around 4%. The sequenced material came from blood. The receptor set was obtained from a woman under 30 in good health.

V usage is TRBV3-1 and J usage is TRBJ1-1; D not resolved. The ends were cut back, 5 bases at V and 6 bases at J, with 10 bases in the middle. This CDR3 is 12 amino acids long. The germline CDR1 and CDR2 sequences are LGHDT and YNNKEL (reference sequence). The CDR3 region has the DNA TGTGCCAGCAGCTCAGACGCCCCTGAAGCTTTCTTT. This translates into CASSSDAPEAFF.

The chain combines TRBV6-2 or TRBV6-3 with TRBJ2-2; 9 bases map to TRBD1. CDR3 size: 15 residues. Losses at the gene ends were 6 bases for V and 3 bases for J; bases not matched to a gene: 5. Germline values: CDR1 MNHEY, CDR2 SVGEGT. The CDR3 region is CASRIWTGDTGELFF. The DNA of the CDR3 is TGTGCCAGCAGAATTTGGACAGGGGACACCGGGGAGCTGTTTTTT.

Comments on this clonotype: One junction end disagrees with the germline gene, perhaps due to a read error. The chain has TRBV12-3 or TRBV12-4 and TRBJ2-3, with no clear D. The CDR3 totals 14 residues. This CDR3 is CANSLGSLADTQYF. CDR3 nucleotide sequence: TGTGCCAACAGTTTGGGGTCGCTCGCAGATACGCAGTATTTT.

The V and J genes are TRBV4-3 and TRBJ2-1; D is tentatively TRBD1 or TRBD2 (5 bases each). The ends were cut back, 4 bases at V and 4 bases at J, with 14 bases in the middle. Germline CDR1 is LGHNA and CDR2 is YSLEER. This CDR3 has 15 residues. The CDR3, as DNA: TGCGCCAGCAGCCGCCGGGACCAGAGGTACAATGAGCAGTTCTTC. Its translation: CASSRRDQRYNEQFF.

The V and J genes are TRBV9 and TRBJ1-2; 8 bases agree with TRBD1. The CDR3 has 15 residues. Trimming took 4 bases from V and 4 from J; bases not matched to a gene: 9. Germline assignment: CDR1 SGDLS and CDR2 YYNGEE. The CDR3 reads CASSNPWGQAYGYTF. The DNA of the CDR3 is TGTGCCAGCAGCAACCCATGGGGACAGGCCTATGGCTACACCTTC.

V and J are TRBV10-3 and TRBJ2-1, with D possibly matching TRBD1 (5 bases). The CDR3 runs to 12 residues. Germline V gives CDR1 ENHRY, CDR2 SYGVKD. CDR3 DNA sequence: TGTACCACCGCGACAGTCTACAATGAGCAGTTCTTC. Translated: CTTATVYNEQFF.

This chain links TRBV12-3 or TRBV12-4 with TRBJ1-3; D remains ambiguous. This CDR3 contains 15 residues. Trimming took off 3 bases at V and 1 base at J, with 10 bases between the two ends. CDR3 sequence (DNA): TGTGCCAGCAGTTTCTACACCAGTTCTGGAAACACCATATATTTT. Its translation is CASSFYTSSGNTIYF.

To note about this clonotype: With a much larger clone just one base away, this may be a read error. The chain joins TRBV29-1 to TRBJ2-1, with 10 nucleotides matching TRBD2. This CDR3 has 13 residues. The germline V gene has CDR1 SQVTM and CDR2 ANQGSEA. CDR3 loop: CNVASGGGNEQFF. The DNA for the CDR3 is TGCAACGTTGCTAGCGGGGGTGGCAATGAGCAGTTCTTC.